These T cell receptor beta chains were read from a single sample in a study of blood T cell repertoires in COVID-19. Profiled with immunoSEQ multiplex PCR; TCRdb holds only in-frame clones, not every one. The repertoire holds 300,000 to 400,000 clones, with roughly 91% as singletons. Sequencing input: PBMCs or T cells enriched from blood (not recorded which). These receptors all stem from a woman aged 18-29 years who had recovered from COVID-19. The CDR3 runs from the conserved cysteine through the conserved F or W. The D gene is left open where the match is weak. Expanded clones are given a class, and other clones once, few, many or no size at all.

j_call clone_size v_call d_call cdr3_aa cdr3_nt
TRBJ2-3 NA TRBV19 NA CASSHSGHSTDTQYF TGTGCCAGTAGTCATTCAGGGCACAGCACAGATACGCAGTATTTT
TRBJ2-1 NA TRBV28 TRBD2 CASSSYLAGAYNEQFF TGTGCCAGCAGCTCATATTTAGCGGGGGCCTACAATGAGCAGTTCTTC
TRBJ2-1 NA TRBV7-2 TRBD2 CASSRTSAEQFF TGTGCCAGCAGTCGGACTAGCGCTGAGCAGTTCTTC
TRBJ1-1 NA TRBV5-1 NA CASSLNQGYTEAFF TGCGCCAGCAGCTTGAATCAGGGGTACACTGAAGCTTTCTTT
TRBJ2-1 NA TRBV4-2 TRBD2 CASSHSLGGARDNEQFF TGTGCCAGCAGCCACTCTCTCGGGGGGGCCCGGGACAATGAGCAGTTCTTC
TRBJ1-2 NA TRBV15 TRBD1 CATSRQGESGYGYTF TGTGCCACCAGCAGACAGGGGGAAAGCGGCTATGGCTACACCTTC
TRBJ1-5 NA TRBV3-1/TRBV3-2 TRBD1 CASSQATPGQGNQPQHF TGTGCCAGCAGCCAAGCAACTCCGGGACAGGGTAATCAGCCCCAGCATTTT
TRBJ2-5 NA TRBV5-6 NA CASSLGGLQETQYF TGTGCCAGCAGCTTGGGCGGACTCCAAGAGACCCAGTACTTC
TRBJ2-3 NA TRBV18 TRBD2 CASSPTLAGAKDTQYF TGTGCCAGCTCACCCACCCTAGCGGGGGCGAAAGATACGCAGTATTTT
TRBJ2-5 NA TRBV4-1 NA CASSQEPGVGETQYF TGCGCCAGCAGCCAAGAACCGGGGGTCGGAGAGACCCAGTACTTC
TRBJ2-7 once TRBV7-2 NA CASSHETNGYEQYF TGTGCCAGCAGCCACGAGACAAACGGCTACGAGCAGTACTTC
TRBJ1-2 few TRBV6-5 TRBD1 CASSPGQGDYGYTF TGTGCCAGCAGTCCCGGACAGGGGGACTATGGCTACACCTTC
TRBJ1-5 NA TRBV12-3/TRBV12-4 NA CASSLWEGPQHF TGTGCCAGCAGTTTATGGGAGGGGCCCCAGCATTTT
TRBJ2-1 NA TRBV24-1 TRBD1 CATSDLAGGEQFF TGTGCCACCAGTGATTTGGCAGGGGGTGAGCAGTTCTTC
TRBJ1-6 NA TRBV5-8 NA CASSLLLDSYSPLHF TGTGCCAGCAGCTTACTATTGGACAGCTATTCACCCCTCCACTTT
TRBJ2-3 NA TRBV3-1/TRBV3-2 TRBD2 CASSQLAGGLTDTQYF TGTGCCAGCAGCCAACTAGCGGGGGGGTTAACAGATACGCAGTATTTT
TRBJ1-6 NA TRBV3-1/TRBV3-2 NA CASSQGWKDNSPLHF TGTGCCAGCAGCCAGGGCTGGAAGGATAATTCACCCCTCCACTTT
TRBJ1-1 NA TRBV27 TRBD1 CASSPDRATEAFF TGTGCCAGCAGTCCAGACAGGGCCACTGAAGCTTTCTTT
TRBJ1-5 NA TRBV6-5 NA CASSRGLAGQPQHF TGTGCCAGCAGCCGCGGACTTGCGGGTCAGCCCCAGCATTTT
TRBJ2-5 NA TRBV5-1 TRBD2 CASSSTGPLTSGGAETQYF TGCGCCAGCAGCTCCACCGGACCCTTGACTAGCGGGGGGGCAGAGACCCAGTACTTC
TRBJ2-3 NA TRBV6-1 TRBD1 CASSDLTGGITDTQYF TGTGCCAGCAGTGACTTGACAGGGGGCATAACAGATACGCAGTATTTT
TRBJ2-7 NA TRBV5-1 NA CASKGWTGGGYEQYF TGCGCCAGCAAGGGTTGGACAGGAGGGGGGTACGAGCAGTACTTC
TRBJ2-7 NA TRBV7-6 NA CASSLLTEPAEQYF TGTGCCAGCAGCCTCCTGACTGAACCAGCCGAGCAGTACTTC
TRBJ1-5 NA TRBV27 NA CASSLTLATAQHF TGTGCCAGCAGTTTGACCCTAGCCACAGCCCAGCATTTT
TRBJ2-5 NA TRBV15 NA CATSRDPLRAVQETQYF TGTGCCACCAGCAGAGATCCACTCAGGGCAGTCCAAGAGACCCAGTACTTC
TRBJ2-7 once TRBV9 NA CASSVDRAGAYEQYF TGTGCCAGCAGCGTTGATCGGGCAGGGGCCTACGAGCAGTACTTC
TRBJ1-3 few TRBV9 TRBD1 CASSIDRVNTIYF TGTGCCAGCAGCATCGACAGGGTCAACACCATATATTTT
TRBJ1-2 NA TRBV9 TRBD1 CASSANRGAVYGYTF TGTGCCAGCAGCGCTAACAGGGGAGCGGTCTATGGCTACACCTTC
TRBJ2-2 NA TRBV7-7 TRBD1 CASSPRTGMNTGELFF TGTGCTAGCAGCCCGAGGACAGGAATGAACACCGGGGAGCTGTTTTTT
TRBJ1-3 few TRBV5-1 TRBD1 CASSLGDSSGNTIYF TGCGCCAGCAGCTTGGGGGACAGCAGTGGAAACACCATATATTTT
TRBJ2-1 NA TRBV28 TRBD2 CASSPAGGPEGEQFF TGTGCCAGCAGTCCAGCGGGGGGGCCGGAGGGTGAGCAGTTCTTC
TRBJ2-1 NA TRBV5-8 TRBD1 CASSWTGAAVHNEQFF TGTGCCAGCAGCTGGACAGGCGCGGCGGTGCACAATGAGCAGTTCTTC
TRBJ2-7 NA TRBV4-1 NA CASRPTGSYEQYF TGCGCCAGCAGACCTACAGGGTCCTACGAGCAGTACTTC
TRBJ1-1 NA TRBV3-1/TRBV3-2 TRBD1 CASSQWGDRGKNTEAFF TGTGCCAGCAGCCAATGGGGGGACAGGGGCAAGAACACTGAAGCTTTCTTT
TRBJ2-1 once TRBV29-1 NA CSVGGDEQFF TGCAGCGTTGGGGGGGATGAGCAGTTCTTC
TRBJ1-2 NA TRBV28 NA CASSPRVFVYGYTF TGTGCCAGCAGTCCCCGGGTCTTTGTATATGGCTACACCTTC
TRBJ1-1 NA TRBV5-1 NA CASSLLADMNTEAFF TGCGCCAGCAGCTTGCTTGCGGACATGAACACTGAAGCTTTCTTT
TRBJ2-1 few TRBV27 NA CASSHRGWGYNEQFF TGTGCCAGCAGCCACCGGGGATGGGGTTACAATGAGCAGTTCTTC
TRBJ2-1 NA TRBV5-6 TRBD1 CASSFGSGGFEQFF TGTGCCAGCAGCTTTGGGTCAGGGGGCTTTGAGCAGTTCTTC
TRBJ1-2 NA TRBV29-1 TRBD1 CSVSHRGRSNYGYTF TGCAGCGTTTCACACAGGGGGCGGTCGAACTATGGCTACACCTTC
TRBJ2-7 NA TRBV10-3 TRBD2 CAISGTSGAYEQYF TGTGCCATCAGTGGAACTAGCGGGGCCTACGAGCAGTACTTC
TRBJ2-1 NA TRBV7-7 NA CASSLAFGVREQFF TGTGCTAGCAGCTTAGCCTTCGGGGTCCGTGAGCAGTTCTTC
TRBJ2-1 NA TRBV25-1 NA CASSGVGVYNEQFF TGTGCCAGTTCAGGGGTGGGGGTATACAATGAGCAGTTCTTC
TRBJ1-2 NA TRBV6-5 TRBD1 CASSWGQGLGGYTF TGTGCCAGCAGTTGGGGACAGGGGCTTGGTGGCTACACCTTC
TRBJ1-2 NA TRBV9 NA CASSVITETANYGYTF TGTGCCAGCAGCGTTATTACGGAGACAGCTAACTATGGCTACACCTTC
TRBJ2-7 NA TRBV12-3/TRBV12-4 NA CASSLVGSYEQYF TGTGCCAGCAGTTTAGTCGGCTCCTACGAGCAGTACTTC
TRBJ1-1 NA TRBV4-1 NA CASSQDSRGDTEAFF TGCGCCAGCAGCCAAGATTCACGGGGGGACACTGAAGCTTTCTTT
TRBJ2-7 NA TRBV7-2 NA CASSLTGISYEQYF TGTGCCAGCAGCTTGACAGGTATCTCCTACGAGCAGTACTTC
TRBJ1-1 NA TRBV25-1 NA CASRTQSTGYTEAFF TGTGCCAGCAGAACCCAGTCTACAGGGTACACTGAAGCTTTCTTT
TRBJ1-1 NA TRBV13 NA CASSRRTENTEAFF TGTGCCAGCAGCCGAAGGACAGAGAACACTGAAGCTTTCTTT
TRBJ2-3 NA TRBV5-6 TRBD1 CASSGGTGEYTQYF TGTGCCAGCAGTGGAGGGACAGGGGAGTATACGCAGTATTTT
TRBJ2-7 NA TRBV27 NA CATPPLGALSYEQYF TGTGCCACCCCCCCATTAGGAGCGTTAAGCTACGAGCAGTACTTC
TRBJ2-7 NA TRBV2 NA CASMRDTGYSYEQYF TGTGCCAGCATGAGGGACACAGGATACTCCTACGAGCAGTACTTC
TRBJ1-1 once TRBV7-2 NA CASSPRVTTNTEAFF TGTGCCAGCAGCCCGAGGGTGACGACGAACACTGAAGCTTTCTTT
TRBJ2-1 NA TRBV6-2/TRBV6-3 TRBD2 CASSYSGGTSYNEQFF TGTGCCAGCAGTTACAGCGGGGGTACCTCCTACAATGAGCAGTTCTTC
TRBJ1-1 NA TRBV4-1 NA CASSQAEGFEAFF TGCGCCAGCAGCCAAGCGGAGGGTTTTGAAGCTTTCTTT
TRBJ2-2 few TRBV4-1 NA CASSPRARPGELFF TGCGCCAGCAGCCCCAGGGCGCGACCCGGGGAGCTGTTTTTT
TRBJ1-1 NA TRBV19 TRBD1 CASRQGANTEAFF TGTGCCAGTAGGCAGGGGGCAAACACTGAAGCTTTCTTT
TRBJ2-2 NA TRBV4-2 NA CASSQESSNTGELFF TGTGCCAGCAGCCAGGAGAGCAGTAACACCGGGGAGCTGTTTTTT
TRBJ2-5 NA TRBV7-9 TRBD2 CASSLLAGGPTQYF TGTGCCAGCAGCTTACTAGCGGGGGGGCCAACCCAGTACTTC